The rows below give T cell receptor beta chains drawn from one sample of a study of long-term antiretroviral therapy in people with HIV. Only in-frame clones appear in the TCRdb table, and some are missing; sequencing was by immunoSEQ multiplex PCR. The profile shows approximately 21,000 clones, approximately 84% of them singletons. The sequences come from unsorted PBMCs, collected around 5.9 years after starting antiretroviral therapy. The receptors come from a young man with HIV. Each CDR3 is given with its conserved first and last residue. Fields, in order: CDR3 length, clone size, V gene, D gene, J gene, CDR3 protein, CDR3 DNA. A D gene is named only where the DNA matches it firmly. The size of a clone is reported for some rows only, either as once, few or many, or as a class for expanded clones.

>13|once|TRBV28|TRBD1|TRBJ1-1
CASSTGGRTEAFF
TGTGCCAGCAGTACAGGGGGCCGGACTGAAGCTTTCTTT
>12|NA|TRBV2|NA|TRBJ2-1
CASTRGGNEQFF
TGTGCCAGCACCAGGGGAGGCAATGAGCAGTTCTTC
>16|NA|TRBV27|TRBD2|TRBJ2-1
CASSFLTSAGYNEQFF
TGTGCCAGCAGTTTCCTTACTAGCGCGGGCTACAATGAGCAGTTCTTC
>16|NA|TRBV10-3|NA|TRBJ2-7
CAISPREGAIQYEQYF
TGTGCCATCAGTCCACGGGAGGGGGCAATTCAGTACGAGCAGTACTTC
>16|NA|TRBV28|NA|TRBJ1-3
CASSSPRVVLGNTIYF
TGTGCCAGCAGTTCGCCCAGGGTCGTTTTAGGAAACACCATATATTTT
>16|NA|TRBV6-4|NA|TRBJ2-1
CASSDSLAADYNEQFF
TGTGCCAGCAGTGACTCCCTCGCGGCAGACTACAATGAGCAGTTCTTC
>13|NA|TRBV30|NA|TRBJ1-1
CAWSQKPNTEAFF
TGTGCCTGGAGTCAAAAACCGAACACTGAAGCTTTCTTT
>13|NA|TRBV27|NA|TRBJ2-7
CASSLGVAYEQYF
TGTGCCAGCAGTTTGGGGGTGGCCTACGAGCAGTACTTC
>15|medium-sized|TRBV7-9|NA|TRBJ1-5
CASSSNGESNQPQHF
TGTGCCAGCAGCTCGAACGGGGAAAGCAATCAGCCCCAGCATTTT
>17|NA|TRBV7-3|TRBD2|TRBJ2-3
CASSLGPSGRAADTQYF
TGTGCCAGCAGCTTAGGGCCGAGCGGGAGAGCGGCAGATACGCAGTATTTT